The sequence of this T cell receptor beta chain was determined in a study of shared clonotypes between healthy human individuals. Original data processing: ImmunoSEQ gave junction-only sequences without quality scores, so filtering differed. Assay: immunoSEQ multiplex PCR; the TCRdb copy retains only in-frame clones and omits some. V and J calls and clone size are as listed in that table; D and trimming were resolved from the DNA. The sample records 2.3 million or so clones, approximately 93% being singletons. Germline lookup yields CDR1 SGHTA and CDR2 FQGNSA. The CDR3 loop spans 15 amino acids. V lost 6 bases and J lost 8; bases outside the gene matches: 12.

The material sequenced was naive CD4+ T cells from PBMCs. Subset defined: CD45RA+ positively selected. The TCR sequence derives from a man between 18 and 35 years old in good health. Some clones in this sample may be carry-over from other donors' samples. V and J are TRBV7-2 and TRBJ2-1; 8 bases are shared with TRBD1. This CDR3 is CASRPARTGTDEQFF. CDR3 sequence (DNA): TGTGCCAGCAGGCCAGCCCGGACAGGGACGGATGAGCAGTTCTTC. The complete variable domain, with remaining parts taken from reference TRBV7-2 and TRBJ2-1, reads GAGVSQSPSNKVTEKGKDVELRCDPISGHTALYWYRQSLGQGLEFLIYFQGNSAPDKSGLPSDRFSAERTGGSVSTLTIQRTQQEDSAVYLCASRPARTGTDEQFFGPGTRLTVL.